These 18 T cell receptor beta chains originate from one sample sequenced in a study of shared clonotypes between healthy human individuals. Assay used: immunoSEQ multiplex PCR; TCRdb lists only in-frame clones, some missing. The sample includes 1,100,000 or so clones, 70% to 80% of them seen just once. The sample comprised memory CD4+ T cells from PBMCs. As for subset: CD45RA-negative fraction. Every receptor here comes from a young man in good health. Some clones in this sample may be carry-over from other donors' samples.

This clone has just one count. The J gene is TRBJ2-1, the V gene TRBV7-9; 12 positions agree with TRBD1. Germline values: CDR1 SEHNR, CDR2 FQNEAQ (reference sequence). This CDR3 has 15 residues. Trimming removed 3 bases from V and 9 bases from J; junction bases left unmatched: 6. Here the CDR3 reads CASSFRDRGHPEQFF. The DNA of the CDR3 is TGTGCCAGCAGCTTCCGGGACAGGGGGCACCCTGAGCAGTTCTTC.

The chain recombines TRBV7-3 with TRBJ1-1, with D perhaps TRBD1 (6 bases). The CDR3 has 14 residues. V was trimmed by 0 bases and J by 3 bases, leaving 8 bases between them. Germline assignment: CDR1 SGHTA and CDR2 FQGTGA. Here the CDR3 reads CASSLTRGDTEAFF. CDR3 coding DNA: TGTGCCAGCAGCTTAACGAGGGGGGACACTGAAGCTTTCTTT. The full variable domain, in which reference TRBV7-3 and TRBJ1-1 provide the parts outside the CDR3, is GAGVSQTPSNKVTEKGKYVELRCDPISGHTALYWYRQSLGQGPEFLIYFQGTGAADDSGLPNDRFFAVRPEGSVSTLKIQRTERGDSAVYLCASSLTRGDTEAFFGQGTRLTVV.

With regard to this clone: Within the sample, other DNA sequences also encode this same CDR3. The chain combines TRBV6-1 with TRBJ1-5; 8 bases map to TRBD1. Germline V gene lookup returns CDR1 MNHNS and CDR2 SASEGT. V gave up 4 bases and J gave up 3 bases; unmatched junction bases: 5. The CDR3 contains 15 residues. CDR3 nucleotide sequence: TGTGCCAGCAGTGGAAGACAGGGGTCCAATCAGCCCCAGCATTTT. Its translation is CASSGRQGSNQPQHF.

The CDR3 DNA sequence: TGCAGCGCTGACGCGGGCACAGATACGCAGTATTTT. Its protein is CSADAGTDTQYF. The J gene is TRBJ2-3, the V gene TRBV29-1; the D is unclear. Germline V gene data show CDR1 as SQVTM and CDR2 as ANQGSEA. With 7 bases removed from V and 1 base from J, the gap between germline ends came to 9 bases. This CDR3 is built from 12 residues.

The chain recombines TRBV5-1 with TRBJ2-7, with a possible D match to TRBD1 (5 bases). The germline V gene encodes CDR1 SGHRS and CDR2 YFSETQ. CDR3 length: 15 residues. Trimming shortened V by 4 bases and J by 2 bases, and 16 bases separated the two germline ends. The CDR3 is CASSPDRTLPYEQYF. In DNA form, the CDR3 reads TGCGCCAGCAGCCCAGACAGAACCCTCCCCTACGAGCAGTACTTC.

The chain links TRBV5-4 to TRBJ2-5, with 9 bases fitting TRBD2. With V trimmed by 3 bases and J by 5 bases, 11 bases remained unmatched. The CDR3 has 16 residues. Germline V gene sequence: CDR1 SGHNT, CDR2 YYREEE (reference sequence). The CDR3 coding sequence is TGTGCCAGCAGCTCAAAAGTAGCGGGAGCGGGGGAGACCCAGTACTTC. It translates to CASSSKVAGAGETQYF.

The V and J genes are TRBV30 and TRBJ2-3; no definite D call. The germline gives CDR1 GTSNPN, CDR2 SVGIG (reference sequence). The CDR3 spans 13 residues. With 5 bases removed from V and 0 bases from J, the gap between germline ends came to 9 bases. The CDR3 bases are TGTGCCTGGGGGGTGGGGAGCACAGATACGCAGTATTTT. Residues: CAWGVGSTDTQYF.

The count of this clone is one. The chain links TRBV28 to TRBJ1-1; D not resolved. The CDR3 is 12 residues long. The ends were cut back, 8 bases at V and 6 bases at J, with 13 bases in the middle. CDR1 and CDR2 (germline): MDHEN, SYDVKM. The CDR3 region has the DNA TGTGCCAGCGGAAGGAGCCTCCCTGAAGCTTTCTTT. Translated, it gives CASGRSLPEAFF.

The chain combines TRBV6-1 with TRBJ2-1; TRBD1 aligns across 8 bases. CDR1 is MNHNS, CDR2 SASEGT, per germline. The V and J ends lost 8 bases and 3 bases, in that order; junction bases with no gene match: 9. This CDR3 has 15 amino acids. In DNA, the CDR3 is TGTGCCAGCCGGACCTGGACAGGGATCTACAATGAGCAGTTCTTC. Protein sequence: CASRTWTGIYNEQFF.

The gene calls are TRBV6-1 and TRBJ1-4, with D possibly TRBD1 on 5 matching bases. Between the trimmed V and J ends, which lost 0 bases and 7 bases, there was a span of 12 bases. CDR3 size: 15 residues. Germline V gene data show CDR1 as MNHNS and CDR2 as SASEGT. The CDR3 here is CASSEAWWGGEKLFF. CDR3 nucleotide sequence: TGTGCCAGCAGTGAAGCGTGGTGGGGGGGTGAAAAACTGTTTTTT.

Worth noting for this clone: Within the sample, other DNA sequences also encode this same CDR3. As DNA, the CDR3 is TGTGCCAGTAGTAGACTAGCCAGCACAGATACGCAGTATTTT. It codes for CASSRLASTDTQYF. The rearrangement uses TRBV19 and TRBJ2-3; TRBD2 agrees at 7 bases. CDR3 length: 14 amino acids. J gave up 0 bases and V 4 bases, and 1 base lay outside the gene matches. Germline loops: CDR1 LNHDA, CDR2 SQIVND (reference sequence).

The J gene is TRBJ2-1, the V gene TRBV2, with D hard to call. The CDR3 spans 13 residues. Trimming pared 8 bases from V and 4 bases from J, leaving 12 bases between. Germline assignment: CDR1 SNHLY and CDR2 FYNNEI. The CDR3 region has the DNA TGTGCCAGCCTTATCCCGGGTTACAATGAGCAGTTCTTC. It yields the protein CASLIPGYNEQFF.

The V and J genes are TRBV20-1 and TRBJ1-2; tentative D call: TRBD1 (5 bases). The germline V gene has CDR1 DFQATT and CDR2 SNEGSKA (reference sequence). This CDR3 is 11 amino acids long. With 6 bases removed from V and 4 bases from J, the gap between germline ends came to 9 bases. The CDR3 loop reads CSAQGLYGYTF. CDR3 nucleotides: TGCAGTGCGCAGGGCCTCTATGGCTACACCTTC.

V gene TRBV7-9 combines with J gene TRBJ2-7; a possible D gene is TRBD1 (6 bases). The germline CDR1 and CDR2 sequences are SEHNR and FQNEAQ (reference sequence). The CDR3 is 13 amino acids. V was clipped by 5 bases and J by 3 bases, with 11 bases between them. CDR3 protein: CASSPTTGYEQYF. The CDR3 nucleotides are TGTGCCAGCAGCCCGACGACAGGCTACGAGCAGTACTTC. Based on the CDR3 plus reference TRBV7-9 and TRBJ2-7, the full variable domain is DTGVSQNPRHKITKRGQNVTFRCDPISEHNRLYWYRQTLGQGPEFLTYFQNEAQLEKSRLLSDRFSAERPKGSFSTLEIQRTEQGDSAMYLCASSPTTGYEQYFGPGTRLTVT.

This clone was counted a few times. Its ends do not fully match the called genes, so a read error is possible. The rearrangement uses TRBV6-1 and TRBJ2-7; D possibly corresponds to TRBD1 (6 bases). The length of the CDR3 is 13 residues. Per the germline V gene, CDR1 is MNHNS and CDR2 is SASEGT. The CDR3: CASREDRTHEQYF. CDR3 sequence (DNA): TGTGCCAGCAGGGAAGACAGGACCCACGAGCAGTACTTC.

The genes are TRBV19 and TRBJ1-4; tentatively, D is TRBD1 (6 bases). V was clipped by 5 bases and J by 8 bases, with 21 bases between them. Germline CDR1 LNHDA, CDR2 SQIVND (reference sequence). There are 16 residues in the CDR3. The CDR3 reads CASSSSPGHGREKLFF. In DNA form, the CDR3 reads TGTGCCAGTAGTTCCTCGCCGGGACATGGGCGGGAAAAACTGTTTTTT.

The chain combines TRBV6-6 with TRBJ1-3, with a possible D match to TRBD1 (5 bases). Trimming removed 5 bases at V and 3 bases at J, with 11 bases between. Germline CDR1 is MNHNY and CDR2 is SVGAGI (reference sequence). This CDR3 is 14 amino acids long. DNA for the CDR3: TGTGCCAGCAGTGGGGCTACTAGTGGAAACACCATATATTTT. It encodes CASSGATSGNTIYF.

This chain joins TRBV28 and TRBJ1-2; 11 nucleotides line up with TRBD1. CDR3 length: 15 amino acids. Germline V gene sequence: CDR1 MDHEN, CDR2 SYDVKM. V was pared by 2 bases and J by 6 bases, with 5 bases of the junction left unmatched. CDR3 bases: TGTGCCAGCAGTTTAATAGGACAGGGGGCGGATGGCTACACCTTC. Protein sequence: CASSLIGQGADGYTF.